The 30 T cell receptor beta chains listed next were all sequenced from one sample in a study of monozygotic twins with cystic fibrosis. Data came from immunoSEQ multiplex PCR; TCRdb stores just in-frame clones and leaves some out. This sample carries about 26,000 clones, 90% of them seen once, and the ten largest clones take 0.54%. The sequencing sample was made of blood. Every receptor here comes from a girl aged 2-10 years with cystic fibrosis.

The genes are TRBV29-1 and TRBJ1-3; TRBD1 agrees at 8 bases. The ends lost 7 bases at V and 2 bases at J; junction bases unmatched: 7. The CDR3 consists of 14 residues. Germline V lookup: CDR1 SQVTM, CDR2 ANQGSEA. The DNA for the CDR3 is TGCAGCGCCCACGACAGGGGTGCTGGAAACACCATATATTTT. It is translated as CSAHDRGAGNTIYF.

The V and J genes are TRBV5-1 and TRBJ2-1; either TRBD1 or TRBD2 may supply D (5 bases each). In germline, CDR1 is SGHRS, CDR2 YFSETQ. V lost 0 bases, J lost 9 bases, and 10 bases lay in between. The CDR3 covers 13 residues. The CDR3 nucleotides are TGCGCCAGCAGCTTGGGGGGGTCCGGTGAGCAGTTCTTC. Its translation is CASSLGGSGEQFF.

The CDR3 sequence: CASSLGIQHLETQYF. The CDR3, as DNA: TGTGCCAGCAGCTTGGGTATACAGCACCTAGAGACCCAGTACTTC. This sequence joins TRBV5-4 and TRBJ2-5; D not resolved. The CDR3 sequence is 15 residues long. Germline assignment: CDR1 SGHNT and CDR2 YYREEE (reference sequence). V lost 0 bases and J 4 bases, leaving 13 bases between the germline ends.

The rearrangement links TRBV9 to TRBJ2-5, with 8 positions matching TRBD2. The V and J ends lost 0 bases and 5 bases, in that order; junction bases with no gene match: 3. This CDR3 contains 14 residues. Per germline, CDR1 SGDLS and CDR2 YYNGEE. The CDR3, as DNA: TGTGCCAGCAGCGTAGCGGGGGGGAAGGAGACCCAGTACTTC. The encoded protein is CASSVAGGKETQYF.

The V gene is TRBV5-1, the J gene TRBJ2-7, with D possibly TRBD2 on 5 matching bases. The CDR3 is 16 amino acids. The germline CDR1 and CDR2 sequences are SGHRS and YFSETQ. V lost 1 base, J lost 7 bases, and 21 bases lay in between. The CDR3 DNA follows: TGCGCCAGCAGCTTGTTAGCACCGGTGGAGGTGGGAGAGCAGTACTTC. Amino acids: CASSLLAPVEVGEQYF.

The chain couples TRBV5-6 to TRBJ2-5, with D unclear. Germline values: CDR1 SGHDT, CDR2 YYEEEE. The CDR3 is 15 amino acids. V was pared by 4 bases and J by 1 base, with 14 bases between. The CDR3 DNA reads TGTGCCAGCAGCCTCCTCGGGTGGGGCCAAGAGACCCAGTACTTC. Amino acid sequence: CASSLLGWGQETQYF.

The gene calls are TRBV20-1 and TRBJ2-1; D uncertain. Germline V lookup: CDR1 DFQATT, CDR2 SNEGSKA (reference sequence). There are 11 residues in the CDR3. CDR3 DNA: TGCAGCCACCCCCTTATGAATGAGCAGTTCTTC. It encodes CSHPLMNEQFF.

The rearrangement joins TRBV15 to TRBJ2-7; no firm D call. Germline CDR1 LNHNV, CDR2 YYDKDF (reference sequence). CDR3 length equals 13 residues. V was shortened by 0 bases and J by 4 bases, with 7 bases between the two germline ends. The CDR3 sequence is CATSRDIIYEQYF. The CDR3 coding sequence is TGTGCCACCAGCAGAGATATAATATACGAGCAGTACTTC. The variable domain in full, completed from reference TRBV15 and TRBJ2-7, reads DAMVIQNPRYQVTQFGKPVTLSCSQTLNHNVMYWYQQKSSQAPKLLFHYYDKDFNNEADTPDNFQSRRPNTSFCFLDIRSPGLGDTAMYLCATSRDIIYEQYFGPGTRLTVT.

The chain links TRBV7-5 to TRBJ1-1. TRBV7-5 is a documented pseudogene. The CDR3 extends over 19 amino acids. This CDR3 is CARRRYRRVRPLCSTEAFF. DNA of the CDR3: TGTGCCAGAAGGCGATATCGTAGGGTCAGGCCGCTTTGTAGCACTGAAGCTTTCTTT.

The chain is built from TRBV5-5 and TRBJ1-1; D perhaps matches TRBD1 (6 bases). Between the trimmed V and J ends, which lost 4 bases and 9 bases, there was a span of 16 bases. This CDR3 has 13 amino acids. Germline CDR1 SGHKS, CDR2 YYEKEE (reference sequence). The DNA for the CDR3 is TGTGCCAGCAGCCTCCTGGACAGCCTAAAAGCTTTCTTT. Protein sequence: CASSLLDSLKAFF. The variable domain in full, with the rest retrieved from reference TRBV5-5 and TRBJ1-1, is DAGVTQSPTHLIKTRGQQVTLRCSPISGHKSVSWYQQVLGQGPQFIFQYYEKEERGRGNFPDRFSARQFPNYSSELNVNALLLGDSALYLCASSLLDSLKAFFGQGTRLTVV.

V gene TRBV7-9 combines with J gene TRBJ1-3; D remains ambiguous. This CDR3 spans 16 amino acids. Germline V CDR1 and CDR2: SEHNR, FQNEAQ (reference sequence). The V gene lost 1 base and the J gene lost 3 bases, with 13 bases spanning the gap. CDR3 sequence: CASSLVSPGGGNTIYF. DNA of the CDR3: TGTGCCAGCAGCTTAGTCAGTCCGGGTGGTGGAAACACCATATATTTT.

CDR3: CATLLIDRILEAFF. As DNA, the CDR3 is TGTGCCACCTTATTGATCGACCGCATCCTTGAAGCTTTCTTT. The rearrangement uses TRBV27 and TRBJ1-1; D remains unclear. V lost 10 bases, J lost 7 bases, and 22 bases lay in between. This CDR3 has 14 amino acids. Per germline, CDR1 MNHEY and CDR2 SMNVEV (reference sequence).

The chain employs TRBV6-6 and TRBJ1-2, with TRBD1 matching over 7 bases. The germline V gene has CDR1 MNHNY and CDR2 SVGAGI (reference sequence). Trimming cost V 10 bases and J 0 bases; bases outside gene matches: 8. The CDR3 length is 14 residues. This CDR3 reads CATRPGGTNYGYTF. The CDR3, as DNA: TGTGCCACCCGACCAGGGGGAACTAACTATGGCTACACCTTC.

This chain joins TRBV5-8 and TRBJ2-5; 14 bases map to TRBD2. The germline V gene has CDR1 SGHTS and CDR2 YDEGEE. The CDR3 has 16 residues. The ends lost 5 bases at V and 1 base at J; junction bases unmatched: 4. CDR3 nucleotides: TGTGCCAGCAGTAAAGGGACTAGCGGGGGCCAAGAGACCCAGTACTTC. It is translated as CASSKGTSGGQETQYF.

This clone was seen once. The V call is TRBV18, the J call TRBJ2-5; D not resolved. The germline CDR1 and CDR2 sequences are KGHSH and LQKENI. The CDR3 sequence is 14 residues long. Trimming cost V 3 bases and J 4 bases, with 12 bases left between them. The CDR3 DNA sequence: TGTGCCAGCTCACCCTACAGTTCAGGAGAGACCCAGTACTTC. Translating gives CASSPYSSGETQYF.

This chain connects TRBV5-1 to TRBJ2-7; D gene ambiguous. V was clipped by 0 bases and J by 1 base, with 5 bases between them. The CDR3 is 13 residues long. In germline, CDR1 is SGHRS, CDR2 YFSETQ. CDR3 sequence (DNA): TGCGCCAGCAGCTTGGACGGTTCCTACGAGCAGTACTTC. Amino acids: CASSLDGSYEQYF.

The chain employs TRBV19 and TRBJ1-4; D is possibly TRBD1 (5 bases). Germline values: CDR1 LNHDA, CDR2 SQIVND (reference sequence). CDR3 length: 20 residues. With 5 bases removed from V and 5 bases from J, the gap between germline ends came to 30 bases. The CDR3 DNA reads TGTGCCAGTAGTGTTCTACCGGGACGCTTAACTACCGAACTAAATGAAAAACTGTTTTTT. Translating it yields CASSVLPGRLTTELNEKLFF.

This clone has just one count. This rearrangement joins TRBV13 to TRBJ1-2, with D unclear. Trimming cost V 3 bases and J 0 bases, with 8 bases left between them. The CDR3 is 14 amino acids. Germline V gene lookup returns CDR1 PRHDT and CDR2 FYEKMQ (reference sequence). CDR3 amino acids: CASSFASPNYGYTF. Here the CDR3 DNA reads TGTGCCAGCAGCTTTGCAAGCCCTAACTATGGCTACACCTTC.

The V call is TRBV5-1, the J call TRBJ2-1; TRBD1 is a possible D gene (6 bases). V shed 5 bases and J shed 4 bases, with 22 bases lying between them. The CDR3 totals 17 residues. The germline V gene has CDR1 SGHRS and CDR2 YFSETQ. Here the CDR3 reads CASSYTGTRGVYNEQFF. DNA of the CDR3: TGCGCCAGCAGTTACACAGGGACACGGGGCGTGTACAATGAGCAGTTCTTC. Full variable domain (missing parts from reference TRBV5-1 and TRBJ2-1): KAGVTQTPRYLIKTRGQQVTLSCSPISGHRSVSWYQQTPGQGLQFLFEYFSETQRNKGNFPGRFSGRQFSNSRSEMNVSTLELGDSALYLCASSYTGTRGVYNEQFFGPGTRLTVL.

The chain combines TRBV11-2 with TRBJ2-1, with D perhaps matching TRBD2 (6 bases). Looked up from germline, CDR1 is SGHAT and CDR2 is FQNNGV. This CDR3 has 17 amino acids. Trimming removed 5 bases from V and 1 base from J, with 18 bases in between. CDR3 bases: TGTGCCAGCAGCAGCAGGACGGGACTTTCGTCCTACAATGAGCAGTTCTTC. It yields the protein CASSSRTGLSSYNEQFF. The variable domain in full, completed from reference TRBV11-2 and TRBJ2-1, reads EAGVAQSPRYKIIEKRQSVAFWCNPISGHATLYWYQQILGQGPKLLIQFQNNGVVDDSQLPKDRFSAERLKGVDSTLKIQPAKLEDSAVYLCASSSRTGLSSYNEQFFGPGTRLTVL.

This clone was seen once. J is TRBJ2-7 and V is TRBV15, with TRBD1 matching over 9 bases. The CDR3 length is 16 residues. CDR1 LNHNV and CDR2 YYDKDF come from the germline V gene (reference sequence). V gave up 1 base and J gave up 4 bases; unmatched junction bases: 8. In DNA form, the CDR3 reads TGTGCCACCAGCAGAGGAGGTGGACAGGGGAGGTACGAGCAGTACTTC. It codes for CATSRGGGQGRYEQYF.

This chain connects TRBV2 to TRBJ1-1; 9 nucleotides line up with TRBD1. Looked up from germline, CDR1 is SNHLY and CDR2 is FYNNEI. CDR3 length: 13 residues. V lost 6 bases, J lost 10 bases, and 9 bases stayed unmatched. CDR3 DNA: TGTGCCAGCAGAACACAGGGGGCGGGAGCAGCTTTCTTT. Its protein product is CASRTQGAGAAFF.

V gene TRBV28 combines with J gene TRBJ1-2, with unresolved D. The CDR3 runs 14 residues. The germline V and J ends were trimmed by 1 base and 4 bases, with 10 bases remaining between them. Germline V gives CDR1 MDHEN, CDR2 SYDVKM. The CDR3 protein is CASSLSLLGYGYTF. The CDR3 nucleotides are TGTGCCAGCAGTTTATCCCTGCTGGGCTATGGCTACACCTTC.

The chain couples TRBV4-2 to TRBJ2-5; 11 bases match TRBD2. V shed 0 bases and J 2 bases; nucleotides not matched to a gene: 8. The germline CDR1 and CDR2 sequences are LGHNA and YNFKEQ. The CDR3 has 18 amino acids. The CDR3 bases are TGTGCCAGCAGCCAAGATTGGGTGACTAGCGGGGTACAAGAGACCCAGTACTTC. Its protein product is CASSQDWVTSGVQETQYF.

The chain couples TRBV7-2 to TRBJ2-5, with TRBD1 as a possible D gene (5 bases). The CDR3 extends over 14 amino acids. The V end lost 0 bases, the J end lost 3 bases, and 8 bases lay between the germline ends. CDR1 and CDR2 from the germline V gene are SGHTA and FQGNSA. The CDR3 here is CASSLARGKETQYF. As DNA, the CDR3 is TGTGCCAGCAGCTTAGCTAGGGGTAAAGAGACCCAGTACTTC. The variable domain in full, with the rest retrieved from reference TRBV7-2 and TRBJ2-5, is GAGVSQSPSNKVTEKGKDVELRCDPISGHTALYWYRQSLGQGLEFLIYFQGNSAPDKSGLPSDRFSAERTGGSVSTLTIQRTQQEDSAVYLCASSLARGKETQYFGPGTRLLVL.

The rearrangement uses TRBV6-5 and TRBJ2-7; TRBD2 aligns across 10 bases. J gave up 4 bases and V 2 bases, and 5 bases lay outside the gene matches. The CDR3 loop spans 15 amino acids. In germline, CDR1 is MNHEY, CDR2 SVGAGI. CDR3 amino acids: CASSYHSGGDYEQYF. In DNA form, the CDR3 reads TGTGCCAGCAGTTACCACAGCGGGGGGGATTACGAGCAGTACTTC.

CDR3 in amino acids: CASRGNQAQSEKLFF. CDR3 DNA: TGCGCCAGCAGGGGTAATCAGGCCCAAAGTGAAAAACTGTTTTTT. V usage is TRBV5-1 and J usage is TRBJ1-4; D uncertain. Germline loops: CDR1 SGHRS, CDR2 YFSETQ. Trimming removed 5 bases at V and 7 bases at J, with 18 bases between. This CDR3 is 15 amino acids long. The full variable domain, with the rest looked up from reference TRBV5-1 and TRBJ1-4, is KAGVTQTPRYLIKTRGQQVTLSCSPISGHRSVSWYQQTPGQGLQFLFEYFSETQRNKGNFPGRFSGRQFSNSRSEMNVSTLELGDSALYLCASRGNQAQSEKLFFGSGTQLSVL.

V is TRBV7-3 and J is TRBJ2-1; 8 bases are a match to TRBD2. This CDR3 is 19 amino acids long. With 6 bases clipped from V and 4 bases from J, the junction kept 20 bases outside the gene matches. Germline V gives CDR1 SGHTA, CDR2 FQGTGA. The DNA for the CDR3 is TGTGCCAGCAGTCATAAAGTAAAAATTAGTAGCGGGGCTTACAATGAGCAGTTCTTC. Translation gives CASSHKVKISSGAYNEQFF.

This clone was observed a few times. The chain combines TRBV5-4 with TRBJ1-2; no firm D call. The CDR3 contains 14 residues. Germline CDR1 and CDR2: SGHNT and YYREEE (reference sequence). V dropped 3 bases and J dropped 3 bases, with 12 bases sitting between them. CDR3 in DNA: TGTGCCAGCAGCTGGCGGGGATTCGACTATGGCTACACCTTC. Protein: CASSWRGFDYGYTF.

Here the CDR3 DNA reads TGCGCCAGCAGCCTAACAGGACGCAATCAGCCCCAGCATTTT. The encoded protein is CASSLTGRNQPQHF. The chain combines TRBV5-1 with TRBJ1-5; a possible D gene is TRBD1 (5 bases). The CDR3 loop spans 14 amino acids. Trimming cost V 4 bases and J 2 bases, with 10 bases left between them. The germline CDR1 and CDR2 sequences are SGHRS and YFSETQ.